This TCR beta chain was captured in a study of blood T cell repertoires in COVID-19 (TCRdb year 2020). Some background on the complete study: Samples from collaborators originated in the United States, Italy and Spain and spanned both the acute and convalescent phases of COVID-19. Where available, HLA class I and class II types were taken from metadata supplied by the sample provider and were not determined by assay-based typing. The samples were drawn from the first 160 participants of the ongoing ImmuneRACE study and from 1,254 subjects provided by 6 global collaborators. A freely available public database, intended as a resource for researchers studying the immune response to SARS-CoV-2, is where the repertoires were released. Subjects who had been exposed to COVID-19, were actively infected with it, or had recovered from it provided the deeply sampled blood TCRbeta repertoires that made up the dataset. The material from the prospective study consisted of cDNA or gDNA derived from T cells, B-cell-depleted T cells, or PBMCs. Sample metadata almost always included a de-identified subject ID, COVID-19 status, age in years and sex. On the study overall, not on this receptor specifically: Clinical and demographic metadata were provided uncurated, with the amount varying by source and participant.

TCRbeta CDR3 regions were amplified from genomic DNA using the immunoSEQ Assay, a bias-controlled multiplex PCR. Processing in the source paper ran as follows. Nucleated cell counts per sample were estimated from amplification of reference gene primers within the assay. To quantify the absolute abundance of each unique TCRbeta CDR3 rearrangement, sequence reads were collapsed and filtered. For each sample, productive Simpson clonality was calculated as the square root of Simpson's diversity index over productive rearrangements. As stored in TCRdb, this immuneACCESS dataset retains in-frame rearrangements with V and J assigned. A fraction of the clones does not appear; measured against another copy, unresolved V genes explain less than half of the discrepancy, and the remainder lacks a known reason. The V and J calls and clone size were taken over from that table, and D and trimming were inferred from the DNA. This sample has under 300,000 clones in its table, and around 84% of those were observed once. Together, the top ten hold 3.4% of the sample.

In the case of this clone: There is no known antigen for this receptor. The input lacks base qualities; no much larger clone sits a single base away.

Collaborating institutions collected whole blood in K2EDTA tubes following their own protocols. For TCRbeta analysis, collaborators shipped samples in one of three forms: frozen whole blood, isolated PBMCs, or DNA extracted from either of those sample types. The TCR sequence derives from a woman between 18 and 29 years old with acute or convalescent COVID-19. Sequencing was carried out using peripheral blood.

The encoded CDR3 is CASINRGRGETQYF. Read as DNA, the sequence is TGTGCCAGCATTAACAGGGGTCGCGGGGAGACCCAGTACTTC. The chain is made from TRBV2 and TRBJ2-5; 7 of the junction bases match TRBD1. The CDR3 numbers 14 residues from cysteine through phenylalanine. The kept DNA is CDR3 alone, 42 bases in frame from the first base. V has 7 bases trimmed and J has 5 bases trimmed; junction bases matching no gene number 10. The germline V gene specifies SNHLY as CDR1 and FYNNEI as CDR2.